Following are 29 T cell receptor beta chains from one sample sequenced in a study of long-term antiretroviral therapy in people with HIV. An immunoSEQ assay, version v3.0, was performed at survey level. Method: immunoSEQ multiplex PCR; TCRdb's copy keeps in-frame clones and lacks some. Among around 7,000 clones, over 60% were seen once, and the ten largest hold roughly 15%. The sample in question was unsorted PBMCs, obtained around 11 months before starting antiretroviral therapy. The origin of the receptors is a man between 35 and 55 years old with HIV.

V usage is TRBV6-6 and J usage is TRBJ2-7; D gene unclear. Germline V gene sequence: CDR1 MNHNY, CDR2 SVGAGI (reference sequence). V was pared by 2 bases and J by 3 bases, with 11 bases between. The CDR3 runs 14 residues. The CDR3 here is CASSYDQARYEQYF. The CDR3 nucleotides are TGTGCCAGCAGTTACGATCAGGCCCGCTACGAGCAGTACTTC.

The chain has TRBV7-2 and TRBJ1-5; TRBD1 is a possible D gene (6 bases). CDR1 and CDR2 (germline): SGHTA, FQGNSA. This CDR3 region has 16 residues. Trimming pared 2 bases from V and 3 bases from J, leaving 14 bases between. The CDR3 is CASSLLGGALNQPQHF. The DNA of the CDR3 is TGTGCCAGCAGCTTATTAGGGGGGGCCCTCAATCAGCCCCAGCATTTT.

The chain links TRBV25-1 to TRBJ2-3; D unclear. Germline CDR1 reads MGHDK; CDR2 reads SYGVNS. This CDR3 is built from 13 residues. Deletions cut 1 base from V and 8 bases from J, with 10 bases between. DNA for the CDR3: TGTGCCAGCAGTGAATTCGACGTTCGTACGCAGTATTTT. Translated, it gives CASSEFDVRTQYF. The entire variable domain, with the rest obtained from reference TRBV25-1 and TRBJ2-3, is as follows: EADIYQTPRYLVIGTGKKITLECSQTMGHDKMYWYQQDPGMELHLIHYSYGVNSTEKGDLSSESTVSRIRTEHFPLTLESARPSHTSQYLCASSEFDVRTQYFGPGTRLTVL.

This chain joins TRBV19 and TRBJ1-6; maybe TRBD1 (5 bases). V was cut by 4 bases and J by 9 bases, with 7 bases left in between. Per germline, CDR1 LNHDA and CDR2 SQIVND (reference sequence). This CDR3 region has 12 residues. The CDR3 nucleotides are TGTGCCAGTAGTAATAGGGGTTCACCCCTCCACTTT. Translating gives CASSNRGSPLHF.

This sequence joins TRBV28 and TRBJ1-2; D is uncertain. With 5 bases removed from V and 3 bases from J, the gap between germline ends came to 19 bases. The CDR3 contains 16 residues. CDR1 and CDR2 from the germline V gene are MDHEN and SYDVKM. In nucleotides, the CDR3 is TGTGCCAGCAGTCCCGGTGGACTCCAAGTCGACTATGGCTACACCTTC. Translated, it gives CASSPGGLQVDYGYTF.

This clone came up a few times. J is TRBJ2-1 and V is TRBV14; D gene ambiguous. Looked up from germline, CDR1 is SGHDN and CDR2 is FVKESK. V was clipped by 3 bases and J by 5 bases, with 5 bases between them. The CDR3 is made up of 12 amino acids. The CDR3 is CASSHGHNEQFF. CDR3 sequence (DNA): TGTGCCAGCAGCCACGGCCACAATGAGCAGTTCTTC.

The V and J genes are TRBV5-1 and TRBJ2-4; D remains ambiguous. The V end was cut by 0 bases, the J end by 4 bases, with 5 bases between. This CDR3 spans 13 amino acids. From germline, CDR1 is SGHRS and CDR2 YFSETQ. The CDR3 DNA sequence: TGCGCCAGCAGCTTGGGGCAGAAAAACATTCAGTACTTC. Translation gives CASSLGQKNIQYF.

V is TRBV29-1 and J is TRBJ2-4, with D maybe TRBD2 (6 bases). The CDR3 is made up of 15 amino acids. V shed 6 bases and J shed 8 bases, with 23 bases lying between them. The germline V gene encodes CDR1 SQVTM and CDR2 ANQGSEA. The CDR3 region has the DNA TGCAGCGTAGCCGGCCTTCCGGGGGAGTTGGACATTCAGTACTTC. Its protein is CSVAGLPGELDIQYF. Supplemented by reference TRBV29-1 and TRBJ2-4, the full variable domain reads SAVISQKPSRDICQRGTSLTIQCQVDSQVTMMFWYRQQPGQSLTLIATANQGSEATYESGFVIDKFPISRPNLTFSTLTVSNMSPEDSSIYLCSVAGLPGELDIQYFGAGTRLSVL.

The chain employs TRBV30 and TRBJ1-1; D unclear. V shed 5 bases and J shed 5 bases, with 12 bases lying between them. From germline, CDR1 is GTSNPN and CDR2 SVGIG (reference sequence). The CDR3 totals 12 residues. For the CDR3, the DNA is TGTGCCTGGGCCTACCCGGGAACTGAAGCTTTCTTT. Translation: CAWAYPGTEAFF.

This clone is labeled as large. V gene TRBV10-1 combines with J gene TRBJ2-3; D unclear. Trimming removed 2 bases from V and 1 base from J, with 10 bases in between. CDR1 WNHNN and CDR2 SYGVQD come from the germline V gene (reference sequence). The CDR3 length is 15 residues. The CDR3 DNA reads as TGCGCCAGCAGTGAGGGCGCCTCCCGCACAGATACGCAGTATTTT. Its translation is CASSEGASRTDTQYF.

By share of the sample, this clone is medium-sized. The rearrangement joins TRBV4-3 to TRBJ2-3; perhaps TRBD1 as D (5 bases). The CDR3 spans 15 residues. The germline gives CDR1 LGHNA, CDR2 YSLEER. The ends were cut back, 0 bases at V and 5 bases at J, with 12 bases in the middle. This CDR3 reads CASSQDSDSKDTQYF. The CDR3 DNA follows: TGCGCCAGCAGCCAAGACTCCGACAGTAAAGATACGCAGTATTTT.

The chain is built from TRBV5-5 and TRBJ2-3; D not certain. Looked up from germline, CDR1 is SGHKS and CDR2 is YYEKEE (reference sequence). The CDR3 sequence is 14 residues long. The V and J ends lost 2 bases and 2 bases respectively, with 9 bases between them. CDR3 nucleotides: TGTGCCAGCAGCTTCTGGGGATTCACAGATACGCAGTATTTT. It codes for CASSFWGFTDTQYF.

V gene TRBV30 combines with J gene TRBJ1-6, with D perhaps matching TRBD1 (5 bases). CDR3 length: 14 residues. Germline V gene data show CDR1 as GTSNPN and CDR2 as SVGIG (reference sequence). With 8 bases removed from V and 5 bases from J, the gap between germline ends came to 16 bases. The chain's CDR3 is CAGTPAAHNSPLHF. DNA for the CDR3: TGTGCCGGGACCCCGGCAGCCCATAATTCACCCCTCCACTTT.

The J gene is TRBJ2-3, the V gene TRBV6-5; TRBD2 aligns across 10 bases. The CDR3 runs 15 residues. Germline CDR1 reads MNHEY; CDR2 reads SVGAGI. The junction had 5 bases not matched to a gene; V was cut back by 2 bases and J by 6 bases. CDR3 bases: TGTGCCAGCAGTTACGGGCTAGCGGGGGATGATACGCAGTATTTT. This gives the protein CASSYGLAGDDTQYF.

This clone was counted between two and nine times. The chain's CDR3 is CASSEANSYEQYF. The CDR3 DNA reads TGTGCCAGCTCAGAAGCGAATTCCTACGAGCAGTACTTC. This rearrangement joins TRBV18 to TRBJ2-7; D gene ambiguous. V lost 5 bases and J lost 1, with 9 bases in between. Germline CDR1 reads KGHSH; CDR2 reads LQKENI. The CDR3 runs to 13 residues.

The chain is built from TRBV4-2 and TRBJ1-1, with a tentative D call TRBD1 (5 bases). The V end was cut by 0 bases, the J end by 0 bases, with 11 bases between. The CDR3 loop spans 16 amino acids. Germline V lookup: CDR1 LGHNA, CDR2 YNFKEQ. DNA for the CDR3: TGTGCCAGCAGCCAAGACGGGGGGACGGTGAACACTGAAGCTTTCTTT. Translation gives CASSQDGGTVNTEAFF.

This clone was counted a single time. V is TRBV10-3 and J is TRBJ1-5; TRBD1 matches 9 bases. This CDR3 is 14 amino acids long. V was clipped by 5 bases and J by 6 bases; unmatched bases: 5. CDR1 is ENHRY, CDR2 SYGVKD, per germline. The DNA for the CDR3 is TGTGCCATCAGTCCGGGACAGGGAATTCAGCCCCAGCATTTT. Protein sequence: CAISPGQGIQPQHF.

The rearrangement joins TRBV27 to TRBJ1-2; D remains ambiguous. Germline assignment: CDR1 MNHEY and CDR2 SMNVEV (reference sequence). The V end was cut by 2 bases, the J end by 4 bases, with 11 bases between. The CDR3 is made up of 14 amino acids. CDR3 region: CASSLGGGIYGYTF. The CDR3 nucleotides are TGTGCCAGCAGTTTAGGAGGAGGGATCTATGGCTACACCTTC.

The chain employs TRBV19 and TRBJ2-1, with TRBD1 matching 8 bases. The CDR3 runs to 15 residues. J gave up 1 base and V 4 bases, and 3 bases lay outside the gene matches. CDR1 is LNHDA, CDR2 SQIVND, per germline (reference sequence). The CDR3 is CASSTQGASYNEQFF. CDR3 DNA: TGTGCCAGTAGTACTCAGGGGGCGTCCTACAATGAGCAGTTCTTC.

The genes are TRBV2 and TRBJ2-2; D gene ambiguous. The germline CDR1 and CDR2 sequences are SNHLY and FYNNEI. The CDR3 runs 13 residues. V was trimmed by 4 bases and J by 5 bases, leaving 8 bases between them. The CDR3: CASSVWWTGELFF. The CDR3 bases are TGTGCCAGCAGTGTTTGGTGGACCGGGGAGCTGTTTTTT.

This clone occurred a few times. The chain carries TRBV6-6 and TRBJ1-6; weak D call: TRBD1 (6 bases). Germline assignment: CDR1 MNHNY and CDR2 SVGAGI (reference sequence). The CDR3 consists of 16 residues. Between the trimmed V and J ends, which lost 5 bases and 0 bases, there was a span of 11 bases. CDR3 nucleotides: TGTGCCAGCAGTCGTACAGGGAGCTCCTATAATTCACCCCTCCACTTT. Protein product: CASSRTGSSYNSPLHF.

Within the sample, this clone is medium-sized. This chain uses TRBV11-2 with TRBJ2-7; 7 nucleotides agree with TRBD1. CDR1 SGHAT and CDR2 FQNNGV come from the germline V gene. The J segment lost 0 bases and the V segment lost 4 bases, leaving 6 bases of the junction unmatched. This CDR3 comprises 15 residues. CDR3 loop: CASSSKTGVSYEQYF. The CDR3 region has the DNA TGTGCCAGCAGCTCTAAAACAGGGGTCTCCTACGAGCAGTACTTC.

By frequency in the sample, this clone is medium-sized. Here the CDR3 reads CASSLERNSGANVLTF. In DNA, the CDR3 is TGTGCCAGCAGTCTAGAAAGGAATTCCGGGGCCAACGTCCTGACTTTC. V is TRBV9 and J is TRBJ2-6; D remains ambiguous. The V end was cut by 5 bases, the J end by 4 bases, with 16 bases between. Per the germline V gene, CDR1 is SGDLS and CDR2 is YYNGEE. This CDR3 is built from 16 residues.

The chain employs TRBV6-5 and TRBJ2-7, with 10 nucleotides matching TRBD1. V shed 6 bases, J shed 7 bases, and the junction held 9 bases outside the gene matches. Germline loops: CDR1 MNHEY, CDR2 SVGAGI. The CDR3 is made up of 14 amino acids. CDR3 nucleotides: TGTGCCAGCAGCCCCGGGACAGGGGCGAAGGAGCAGTACTTC. Residues: CASSPGTGAKEQYF.

The J gene is TRBJ2-2, the V gene TRBV13, with TRBD2 matching 10 bases. The CDR3 runs to 15 residues. Unmatched junction bases numbered 1, after V lost 5 bases and J lost 1 base. Germline CDR1 PRHDT, CDR2 FYEKMQ (reference sequence). The CDR3 spells CASSRLAGNTGELFF. The CDR3 DNA is TGTGCCAGCAGCCGACTAGCGGGGAACACCGGGGAGCTGTTTTTT.

There are a few counts of this clone. This chain links TRBV28 with TRBJ2-7; D might be TRBD2 (7 bases). The CDR3 covers 16 residues. Trimming shortened V by 5 bases and J by 0 bases, and 17 bases separated the two germline ends. Germline values: CDR1 MDHEN, CDR2 SYDVKM. Here the CDR3 reads CASSPTGSGGSYEQYF. CDR3 DNA: TGTGCCAGCAGTCCGACAGGTTCGGGGGGCTCCTACGAGCAGTACTTC.

DNA of the CDR3: TGTGCCACCAGCAGAGATAAGGACAGGGGAGGCACTGAAGCTTTCTTT. Its translation is CATSRDKDRGGTEAFF. The chain couples TRBV15 to TRBJ1-1; 9 nucleotides line up with TRBD1. This CDR3 region has 16 residues. Per germline, CDR1 LNHNV and CDR2 YYDKDF (reference sequence). With V trimmed by 0 bases and J by 4 bases, 6 bases remained unmatched.

The chain recombines TRBV7-8 with TRBJ1-6; 7 bases are shared with TRBD1. Germline CDR1 reads SGHVS; CDR2 reads FQNEAQ. The junction had 6 bases not matched to a gene; V was cut back by 3 bases and J by 7 bases. The CDR3 totals 15 residues. CDR3 DNA: TGTGCCAGCAGCTTGTCGACAGGGAGGAATTCACCCCTCCACTTT. Translating it yields CASSLSTGRNSPLHF.

Regarding this clone: This CDR3 is also generated by other DNA sequences in the sample. The chain couples TRBV30 to TRBJ1-5, with 9 bases matching TRBD1. V lost 1 base to trimming and J lost 6 bases; unmatched junction nucleotides: 1. Germline CDR1 reads GTSNPN; CDR2 reads SVGIG (reference sequence). CDR3 length: 13 residues. The CDR3 spells CAWSGQGGQPQHF. The CDR3 region has the DNA TGTGCCTGGAGTGGACAGGGGGGTCAGCCCCAGCATTTT. The variable domain in full, with the rest retrieved from reference TRBV30 and TRBJ1-5, is SQTIHQWPATLVQPVGSPLSLECTVEGTSNPNLYWYRQAAGRGLQLLFYSVGIGQISSEVPQNLSASRPQDRQFILSSKKLLLSDSGFYLCAWSGQGGQPQHFGDGTRLSIL.